A selection of T cell receptor beta chains follows, all from one sample in a study of molecular identifiers for immune sequencing clone quantification. TCRdb ran MiXCR on the PCR reads and lists one entry per CDR3 protein. The sample carries about 330,000 distinct CDR3 sequences, about 22% recorded once. The sample consisted of naive CD8+ T cells from blood, with Jurkat cell RNA spiked in. Every receptor here comes from a human donor in good health. Some libraries in this study had Jurkat cell RNA spiked in. Both conserved end residues are part of each CDR3. A D gene is named only where the DNA matches it firmly. Clone sizes are given selectively: once, few, many, or a class where the clone is expanded.

j_gene,d_gene,v_gene,abundance,CDR3nt,CDR3aa
TRBJ1-4,-,TRBV2,many,TGTGCCAGCAGTGCCAGCTCCGGGGAACCTGAAAAACTGTTTTTT,CASSASSGEPEKLFF
TRBJ1-5,-,TRBV23-1,many,TGCGCCAGCAGTCACTCGCCGGACGAGCCCCAGCATTTT,CASSHSPDEPQHF
TRBJ1-5,TRBD1,TRBV15,-,TGTGCCACCAGCGGAGATCGACAGGGCCTCAATCAGCCCCAGCATTTT,CATSGDRQGLNQPQHF
TRBJ2-3,-,TRBV11-2,few,TGTGCCAGCAGCTCCGGGATCGGGGGAGATACGCAGTATTTT,CASSSGIGGDTQYF
TRBJ1-4,-,TRBV3-1,few,TGTGCCAGCAGATCACGTTCTAATGAAAAACTGTTTTTT,CASRSRSNEKLFF
TRBJ1-4,-,TRBV7-9,few,TGTGCCGTTGACCTAAATGAAAAACTGTTTTTT,CAVDLNEKLFF
TRBJ2-4,-,TRBV29-1,many,TGCAGCGTTTTAGAGGGGGACAAAAACATTCAGTACTTC,CSVLEGDKNIQYF
TRBJ2-1,TRBD2,TRBV29-1,many,TGCAGCTTCAGAAAGGCGGGACTAGCGGGGTACAATGAGCAGTTCTTC,CSFRKAGLAGYNEQFF
TRBJ2-2,TRBD2,TRBV7-9,many,TGTGCATCGGGACTAGCGATAACCGGGGAGCTGTTTTTT,CASGLAITGELFF
TRBJ2-7,-,TRBV4-3,-,TGCGCCAGCAGCCAAGATAGGAACAGCCTCTACGAGCAGTACTTC,CASSQDRNSLYEQYF
TRBJ2-2,-,TRBV27,few,TGTGCCAGCAGTTTGGCTGGGGGCATGTCCGGGGAGCTGTTTTTT,CASSLAGGMSGELFF
TRBJ2-7,-,TRBV30,few,TGTGCCTGGAGCTCTAGCGCTGTGTACGAGCAGTACTTC,CAWSSSAVYEQYF
TRBJ2-1,TRBD2,TRBV11-2,-,TGTGCCAGCAGCTTAGGGACTAGCGGGGATCTCTACAATGAGCGGTTCTTC,CASSLGTSGDLYNERFF
TRBJ1-1,-,TRBV10-3,-,TGTGCCATCAGTGAGGGGGGGGGCACTGACGCCTTCTTT,CAISEGGGTDAFF
TRBJ2-5,-,TRBV19,few,TGTGCCAGTAGTAAAGGACAGACGAAAACTTACCAAGAGACCCAGTACTTC,CASSKGQTKTYQETQYF
TRBJ2-7,TRBD2,TRBV9,few,TGTGCCAGCAGCGAGAGCGGGGGGCCCTCCTACGAGCAGTACTTC,CASSESGGPSYEQYF
TRBJ1-5,TRBD1,TRBV12-3/TRBV12-4,many,TGTGCCAGCAGTTCCTCCCCGACAGGGAATCAGCCCCAGCATTTT,CASSSSPTGNQPQHF
TRBJ2-3,TRBD2,TRBV10-2,few,TGCGCCAGCAGCGCCGGACTAGCGGCACTTACTTTTGGCACAGATACGCAGTATTTT,CASSAGLAALTFGTDTQYF
TRBJ2-2,-,TRBV27,few,TGTGCCAGCAGCTACCGGGACGGTACGACCACCGGGGAGCTGTTTTTT,CASSYRDGTTTGELFF
TRBJ2-7,-,TRBV12-5,few,TGTGCTAGTGGTTTCTCGCAGGCGTCGAGCTCCTACGAGCAGTACTTC,CASGFSQASSSYEQYF
TRBJ2-5,-,TRBV4-3,-,TGCGCCAGCAGCCAAGAAACAGGGTCCCAGGAGACCCAGTACTTC,CASSQETGSQETQYF
TRBJ1-5,-,TRBV18,-,TGTGCCGGCTCACAAGGGGGACTCAATCAGCCCCAGCATTTT,CAGSQGGLNQPQHF
TRBJ2-1,-,TRBV30,few,TGTGCCTGGAGCAAAGTCCTCCGGGACTACAATGAGCAGTTCTTC,CAWSKVLRDYNEQFF
TRBJ2-3,-,TRBV19,few,TGTGCCAGTAGTATAACGGGGGGCAGCACAGATACGCAGTATTTT,CASSITGGSTDTQYF
TRBJ2-3,-,TRBV19,few,TGTGCCAGTAGTACAGAGACAGGCCCTTACACAGATACGCAGTATTTT,CASSTETGPYTDTQYF
TRBJ1-5,-,TRBV19,many,TGTGCCAGTAGTATGGGCCTCTTCGGCAATCAGCCCCAGCATTTT,CASSMGLFGNQPQHF
TRBJ2-5,-,TRBV4-1,-,TGCGCCAGCAGCCAAGATAGAGGGGGACAAGAGCCCCAGTACTTC,CASSQDRGGQEPQYF
TRBJ2-3,TRBD2,TRBV7-9,-,TGTGCCAGCAGCAAGCCTAGCGGCAGCACAGATACGCAGTATTTT,CASSKPSGSTDTQYF
TRBJ1-5,TRBD1,TRBV7-2,few,TGTGCCAGCAGCTTACTAAGGGGGCCTAGCAATCAGCCCCAGCATTTT,CASSLLRGPSNQPQHF
TRBJ2-7,-,TRBV2,many,TGTGCCAGCAGAGGGACGGGAACCTACGAGCAGTACTTC,CASRGTGTYEQYF
TRBJ2-4,TRBD2,TRBV18,few,TGTGCCAGCTCTCCTAGCGGGGAGTCCAAAAACATTCAGTACTTC,CASSPSGESKNIQYF
TRBJ2-7,TRBD1,TRBV20-1,-,TGCAGTGCTAGTACCGGGACAGGGGGCCCCTACGAGCAGTACTTC,CSASTGTGGPYEQYF
TRBJ2-7,TRBD2,TRBV5-6,many,TGTGCCAGCAGCGAAGCGACTAGCGGGTACTTCTACGAGCAGTACTTC,CASSEATSGYFYEQYF
TRBJ2-3,-,TRBV4-3,-,TGCGCCAGCAGCCAAGAGGCTAGCGGCACAGATACGCAGTATTTT,CASSQEASGTDTQYF
TRBJ1-1,-,TRBV10-3,-,TGTGCCATCAGTGCAGGGGAGGGCACTGAAGCTTTCTTT,CAISAGEGTEAFF
TRBJ2-7,-,TRBV29-1,-,TGCAGCGCTACGGACGGAACCTACGAGCAGTACTTC,CSATDGTYEQYF
TRBJ2-3,-,TRBV9,-,TGTGCCAGCAGCGCAAGGGGGGGGGGCTGGGCAGATACGCAGTATTTT,CASSARGGGWADTQYF
TRBJ2-7,-,TRBV6-5,few,TGTGCCAGCAAAACACCCCCAGGGGTCGAGCAGTACTTC,CASKTPPGVEQYF
TRBJ1-5,TRBD1,TRBV5-6,many,TGTGCCAGCAGCTTAAAACCGGGACAGGGATTAGAACAGCCCCAGCATTTT,CASSLKPGQGLEQPQHF
TRBJ2-7,-,TRBV7-6,many,TGTGCCAGCAGCCGCCCCGGTGACTTGGAGCAGTACTTC,CASSRPGDLEQYF
TRBJ2-4,-,TRBV20-1,many,TGCAGTGCTAGTCCCAGCGTAGTCAAAAACATTCAGTACTTC,CSASPSVVKNIQYF
TRBJ2-3,-,TRBV20-1,many,TGCAGTGCTAGGGCGATGTTAGGGAGAGCAGATACGCAGTATTTT,CSARAMLGRADTQYF
TRBJ2-5,-,TRBV28,-,TGTGCCAGCAGTCCAGATGTCGGAGAGACCCAGTACTTC,CASSPDVGETQYF
TRBJ1-2,-,TRBV27,-,TGTGCCAGCAGTGACGCCCAGGGTACTGACTACACCTTC,CASSDAQGTDYTF
TRBJ2-1,-,TRBV27,many,TGTGCCAGGACCCCCCGGGCCGAGCAGTTCTTC,CARTPRAEQFF